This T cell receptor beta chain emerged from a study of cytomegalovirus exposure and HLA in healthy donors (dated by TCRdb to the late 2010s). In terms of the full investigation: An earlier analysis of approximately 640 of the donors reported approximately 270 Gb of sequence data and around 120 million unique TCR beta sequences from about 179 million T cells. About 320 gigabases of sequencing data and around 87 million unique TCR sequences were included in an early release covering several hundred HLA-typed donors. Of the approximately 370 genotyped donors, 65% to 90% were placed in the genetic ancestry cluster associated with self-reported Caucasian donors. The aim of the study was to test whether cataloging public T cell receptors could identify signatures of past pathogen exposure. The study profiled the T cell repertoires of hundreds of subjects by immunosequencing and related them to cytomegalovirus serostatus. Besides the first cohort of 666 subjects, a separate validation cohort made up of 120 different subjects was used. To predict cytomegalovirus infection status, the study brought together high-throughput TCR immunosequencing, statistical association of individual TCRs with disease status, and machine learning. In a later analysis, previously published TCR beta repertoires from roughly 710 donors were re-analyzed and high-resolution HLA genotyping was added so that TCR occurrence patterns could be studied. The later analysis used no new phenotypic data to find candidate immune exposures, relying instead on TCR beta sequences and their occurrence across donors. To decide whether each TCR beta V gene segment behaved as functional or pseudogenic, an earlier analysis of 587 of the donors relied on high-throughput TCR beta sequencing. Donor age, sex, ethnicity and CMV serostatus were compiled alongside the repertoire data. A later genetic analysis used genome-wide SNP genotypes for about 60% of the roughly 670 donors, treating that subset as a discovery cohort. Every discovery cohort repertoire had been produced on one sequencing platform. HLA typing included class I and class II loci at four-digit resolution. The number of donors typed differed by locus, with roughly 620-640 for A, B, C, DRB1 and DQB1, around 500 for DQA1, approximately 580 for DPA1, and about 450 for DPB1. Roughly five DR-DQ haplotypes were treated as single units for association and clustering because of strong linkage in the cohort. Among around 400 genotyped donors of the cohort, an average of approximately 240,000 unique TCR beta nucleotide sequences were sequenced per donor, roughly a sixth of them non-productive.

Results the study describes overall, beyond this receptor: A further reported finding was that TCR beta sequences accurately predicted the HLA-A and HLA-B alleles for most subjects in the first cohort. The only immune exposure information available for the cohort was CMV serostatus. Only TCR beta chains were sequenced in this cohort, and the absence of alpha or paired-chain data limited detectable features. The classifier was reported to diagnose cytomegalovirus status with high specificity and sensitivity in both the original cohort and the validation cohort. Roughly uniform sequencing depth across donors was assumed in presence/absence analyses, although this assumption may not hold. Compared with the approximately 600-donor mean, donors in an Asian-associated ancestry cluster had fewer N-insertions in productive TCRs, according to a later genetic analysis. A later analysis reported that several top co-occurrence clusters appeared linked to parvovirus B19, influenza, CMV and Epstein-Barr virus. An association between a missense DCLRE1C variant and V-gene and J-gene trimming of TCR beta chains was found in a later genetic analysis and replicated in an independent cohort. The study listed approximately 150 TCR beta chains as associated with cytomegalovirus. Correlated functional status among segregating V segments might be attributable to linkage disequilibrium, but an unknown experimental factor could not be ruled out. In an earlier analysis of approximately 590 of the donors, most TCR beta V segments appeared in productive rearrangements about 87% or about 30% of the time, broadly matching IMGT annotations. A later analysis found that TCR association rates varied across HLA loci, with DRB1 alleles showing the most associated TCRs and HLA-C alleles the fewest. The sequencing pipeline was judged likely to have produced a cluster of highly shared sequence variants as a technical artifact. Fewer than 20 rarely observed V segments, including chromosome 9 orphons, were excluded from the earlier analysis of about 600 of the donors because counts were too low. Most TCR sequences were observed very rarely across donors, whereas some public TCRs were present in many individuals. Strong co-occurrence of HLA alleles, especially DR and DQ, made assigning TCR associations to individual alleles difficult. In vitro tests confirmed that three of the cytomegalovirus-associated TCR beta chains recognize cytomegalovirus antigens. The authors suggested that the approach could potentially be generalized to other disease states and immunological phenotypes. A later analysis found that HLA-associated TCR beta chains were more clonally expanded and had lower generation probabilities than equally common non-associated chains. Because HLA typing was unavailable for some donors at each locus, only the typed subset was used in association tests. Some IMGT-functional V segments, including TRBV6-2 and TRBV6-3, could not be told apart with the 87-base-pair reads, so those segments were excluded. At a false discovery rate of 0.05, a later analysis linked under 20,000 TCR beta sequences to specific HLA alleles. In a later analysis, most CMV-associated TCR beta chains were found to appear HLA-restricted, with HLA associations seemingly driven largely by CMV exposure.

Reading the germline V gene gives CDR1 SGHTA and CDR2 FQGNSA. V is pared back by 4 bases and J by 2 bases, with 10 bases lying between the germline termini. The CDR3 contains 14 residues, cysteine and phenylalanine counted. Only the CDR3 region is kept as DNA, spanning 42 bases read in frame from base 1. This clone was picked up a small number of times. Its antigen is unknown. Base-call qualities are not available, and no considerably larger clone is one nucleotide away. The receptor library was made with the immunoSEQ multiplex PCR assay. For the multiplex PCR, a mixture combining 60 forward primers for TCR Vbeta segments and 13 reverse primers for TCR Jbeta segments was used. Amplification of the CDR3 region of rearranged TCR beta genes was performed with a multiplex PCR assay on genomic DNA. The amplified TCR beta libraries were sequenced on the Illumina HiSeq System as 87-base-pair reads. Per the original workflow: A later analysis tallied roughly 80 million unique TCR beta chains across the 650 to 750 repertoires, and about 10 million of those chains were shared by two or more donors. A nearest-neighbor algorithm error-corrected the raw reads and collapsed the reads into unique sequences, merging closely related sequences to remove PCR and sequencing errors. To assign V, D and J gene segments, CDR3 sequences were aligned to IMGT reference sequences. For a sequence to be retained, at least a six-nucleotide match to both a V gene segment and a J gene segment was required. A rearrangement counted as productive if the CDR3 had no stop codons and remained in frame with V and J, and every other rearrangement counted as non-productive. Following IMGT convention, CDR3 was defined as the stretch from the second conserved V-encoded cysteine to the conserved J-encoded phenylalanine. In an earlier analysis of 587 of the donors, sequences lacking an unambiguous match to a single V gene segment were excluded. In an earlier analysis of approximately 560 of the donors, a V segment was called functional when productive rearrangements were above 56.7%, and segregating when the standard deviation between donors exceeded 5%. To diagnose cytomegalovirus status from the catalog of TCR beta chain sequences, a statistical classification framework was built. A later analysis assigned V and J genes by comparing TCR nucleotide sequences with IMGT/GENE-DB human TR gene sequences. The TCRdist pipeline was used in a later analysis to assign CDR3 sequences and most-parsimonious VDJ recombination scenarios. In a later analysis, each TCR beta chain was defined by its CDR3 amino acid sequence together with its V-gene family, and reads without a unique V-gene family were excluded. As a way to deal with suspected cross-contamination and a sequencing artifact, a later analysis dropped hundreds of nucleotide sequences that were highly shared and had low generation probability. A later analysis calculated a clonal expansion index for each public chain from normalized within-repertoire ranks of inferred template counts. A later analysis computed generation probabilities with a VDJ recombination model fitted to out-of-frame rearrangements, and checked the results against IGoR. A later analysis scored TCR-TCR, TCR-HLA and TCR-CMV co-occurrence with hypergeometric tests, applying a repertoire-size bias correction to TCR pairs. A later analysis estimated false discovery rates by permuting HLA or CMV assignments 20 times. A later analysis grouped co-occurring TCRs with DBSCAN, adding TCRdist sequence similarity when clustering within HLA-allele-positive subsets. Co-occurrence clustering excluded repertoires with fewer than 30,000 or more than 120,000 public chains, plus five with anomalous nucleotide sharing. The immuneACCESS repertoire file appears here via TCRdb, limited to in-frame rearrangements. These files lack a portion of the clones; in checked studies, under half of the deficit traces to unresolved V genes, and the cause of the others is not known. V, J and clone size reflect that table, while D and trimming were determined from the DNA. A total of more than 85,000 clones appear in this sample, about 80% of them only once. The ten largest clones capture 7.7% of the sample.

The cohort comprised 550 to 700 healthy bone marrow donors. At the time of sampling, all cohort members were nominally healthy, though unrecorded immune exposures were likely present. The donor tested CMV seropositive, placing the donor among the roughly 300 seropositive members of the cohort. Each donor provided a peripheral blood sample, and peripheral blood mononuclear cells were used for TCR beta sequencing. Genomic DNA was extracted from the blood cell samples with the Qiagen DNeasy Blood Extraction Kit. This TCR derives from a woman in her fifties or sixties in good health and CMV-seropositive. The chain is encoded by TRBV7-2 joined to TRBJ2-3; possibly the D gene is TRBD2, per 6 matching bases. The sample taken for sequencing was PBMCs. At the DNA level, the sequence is TGTGCCAGCAGCTATAGCGGATACACAGATACGCAGTATTTT. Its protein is CASSYSGYTDTQYF. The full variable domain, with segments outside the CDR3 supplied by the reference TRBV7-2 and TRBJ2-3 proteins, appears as GAGVSQSPSNKVTEKGKDVELRCDPISGHTALYWYRQSLGQGLEFLIYFQGNSAPDKSGLPSDRFSAERTGGSVSTLTIQRTQQEDSAVYLCASSYSGYTDTQYFGPGTRLTVL.